This TCR beta chain appears in the sequencing data of a study of beta chain features in type 1 diabetes. The wider study: On cell yields, gender and age, patients and healthy donors were similar. General study results and limits: Moderate but significant shortening of TCRB CDR3s was recorded in all four CD4+ subsets from Type 1 diabetes patients.

This clone was found a few times. Its antigen is undetermined. Purity exceeded 95% in all sorted populations. Investigators reverse transcribed all isolated RNA, so they sequenced expressed TCRB transcripts. Generated by immunoSEQ multiplex PCR, the TCRdb table keeps only in-frame clones and is missing some. The data show around 500,000 clones, more than 9.5% seen once. In germline, CDR1 is SGHDN, CDR2 FVKESK. The CDR3 runs 13 residues. V was cut by 5 bases and J by 2 bases, with 8 bases left in between. The gene calls are TRBV14 and TRBJ2-3; D remains unclear. Sequencing input: naive CD4+ T cells from blood. The sequence derives from a young woman in good health. CDR3 nucleotide sequence: TGTGCCAGCAGCGTTGGGTACACAGATACGCAGTATTTT. Its protein is CASSVGYTDTQYF. Complete variable domain (other parts from reference TRBV14 and TRBJ2-3): EAGVTQFPSHSVIEKGQTVTLRCDPISGHDNLYWYRRVMGKEIKFLLHFVKESKQDESGMPNNRFLAERTGGTYSTLKVQPAELEDSGVYFCASSVGYTDTQYFGPGTRLTVL.